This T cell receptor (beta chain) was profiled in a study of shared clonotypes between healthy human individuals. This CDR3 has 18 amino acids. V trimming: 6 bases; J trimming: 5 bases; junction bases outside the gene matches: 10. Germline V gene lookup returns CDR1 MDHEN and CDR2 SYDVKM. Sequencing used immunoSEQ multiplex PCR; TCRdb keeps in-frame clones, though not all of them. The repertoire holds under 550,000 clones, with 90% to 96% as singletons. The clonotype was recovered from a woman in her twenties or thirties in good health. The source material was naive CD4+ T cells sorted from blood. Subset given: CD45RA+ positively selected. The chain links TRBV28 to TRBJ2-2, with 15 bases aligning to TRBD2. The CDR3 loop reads CASSRGLAGGPGTGELFF. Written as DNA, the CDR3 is TGTGCCAGCAGCCGAGGACTAGCGGGAGGGCCAGGGACCGGGGAGCTGTTTTTT. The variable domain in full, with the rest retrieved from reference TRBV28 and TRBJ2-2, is DVKVTQSSRYLVKRTGEKVFLECVQDMDHENMFWYRQDPGLGLRLIYFSYDVKMKEKGDIPEGYSVSREKKERFSLILESASTNQTSMYLCASSRGLAGGPGTGELFFGEGSRLTVL.